This T cell receptor (beta chain) was recorded in a study of blood T cell repertoires in COVID-19. Assay: immunoSEQ multiplex PCR; the TCRdb copy retains only in-frame clones and omits some. Here the sample spans 50,000 to 80,000 clones, 90% being singletons. From germline, CDR1 is SGHAT and CDR2 FQNNGV. V was pared by 5 bases and J by 7 bases, with 12 bases between. The CDR3 loop spans 12 amino acids. Sequencing was performed on peripheral blood. This clonotype was obtained from an elderly woman with active COVID-19. This chain connects TRBV11-2 to TRBJ2-7; possible D gene TRBD2, 5 bases. CDR3 DNA: TGTGCCAGCAGCAATGAACCGGGGGAGCAGTACTTC. As protein: CASSNEPGEQYF.